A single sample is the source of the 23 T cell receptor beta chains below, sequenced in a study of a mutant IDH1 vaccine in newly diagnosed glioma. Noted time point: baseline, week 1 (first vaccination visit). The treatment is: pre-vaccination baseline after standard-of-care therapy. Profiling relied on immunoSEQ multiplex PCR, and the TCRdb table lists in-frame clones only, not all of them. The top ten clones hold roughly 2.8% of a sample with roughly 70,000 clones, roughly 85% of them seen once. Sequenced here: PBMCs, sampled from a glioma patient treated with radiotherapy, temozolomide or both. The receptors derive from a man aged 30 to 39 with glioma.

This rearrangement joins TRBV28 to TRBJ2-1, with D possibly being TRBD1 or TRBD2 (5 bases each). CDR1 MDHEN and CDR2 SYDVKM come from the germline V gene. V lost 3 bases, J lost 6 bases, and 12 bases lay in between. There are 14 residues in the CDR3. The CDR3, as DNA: TGTGCCAGCAGTTTGGGGGTGGTTGGCAATGAGCAGTTCTTC. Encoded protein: CASSLGVVGNEQFF.

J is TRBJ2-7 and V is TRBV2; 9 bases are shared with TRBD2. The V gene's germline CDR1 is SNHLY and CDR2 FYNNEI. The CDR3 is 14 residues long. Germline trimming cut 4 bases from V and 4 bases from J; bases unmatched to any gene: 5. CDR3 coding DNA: TGTGCCAGCAGTGGAAGCGGGGGGCTGTACGAGCAGTACTTC. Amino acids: CASSGSGGLYEQYF.

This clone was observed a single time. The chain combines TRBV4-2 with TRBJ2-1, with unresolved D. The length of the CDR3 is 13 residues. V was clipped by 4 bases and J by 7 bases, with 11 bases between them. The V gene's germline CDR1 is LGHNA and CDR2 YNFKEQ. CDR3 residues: CASSLKQRNEQFF. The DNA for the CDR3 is TGTGCCAGCAGCCTAAAACAGAGGAATGAGCAGTTCTTC.

The CDR3: CASSYPQGFSNYGYTF. CDR3 bases: TGTGCCAGCAGTTACCCCCAGGGGTTCTCAAACTATGGCTACACCTTC. The chain has TRBV6-6 and TRBJ1-2; D may be TRBD1 (6 bases). The V and J ends lost 2 bases and 2 bases respectively, with 15 bases between them. There are 16 residues in the CDR3. Germline V CDR1 and CDR2: MNHNY, SVGAGI (reference sequence).

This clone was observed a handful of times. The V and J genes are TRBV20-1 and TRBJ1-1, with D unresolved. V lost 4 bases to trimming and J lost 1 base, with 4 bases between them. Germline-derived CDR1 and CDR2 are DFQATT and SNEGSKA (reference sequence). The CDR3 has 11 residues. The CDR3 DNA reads TGCAGTGCTAATAAGAACACTGAAGCTTTCTTT. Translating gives CSANKNTEAFF.

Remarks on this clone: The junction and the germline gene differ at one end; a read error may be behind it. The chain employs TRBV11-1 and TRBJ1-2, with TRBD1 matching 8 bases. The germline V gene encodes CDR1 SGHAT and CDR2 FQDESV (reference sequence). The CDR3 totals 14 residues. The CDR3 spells CASSVTGEGGGYTF. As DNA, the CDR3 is TGCGCCAGCAGCGTGACAGGGGAAGGTGGTGGCTACACCTTC.

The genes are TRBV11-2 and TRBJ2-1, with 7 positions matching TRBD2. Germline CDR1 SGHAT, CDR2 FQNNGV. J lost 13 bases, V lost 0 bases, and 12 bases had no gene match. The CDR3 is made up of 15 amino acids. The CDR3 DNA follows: TGTGCCAGCAGCTTAGATTACGCTAGCGGCATAATCCAGTTCTTC. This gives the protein CASSLDYASGIIQFF.

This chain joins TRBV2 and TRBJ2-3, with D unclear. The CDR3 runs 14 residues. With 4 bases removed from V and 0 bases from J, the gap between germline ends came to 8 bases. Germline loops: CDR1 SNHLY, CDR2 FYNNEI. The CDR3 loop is CASSVVPSTDTQYF. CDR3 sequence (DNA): TGTGCCAGCAGTGTTGTACCTAGCACAGATACGCAGTATTTT.

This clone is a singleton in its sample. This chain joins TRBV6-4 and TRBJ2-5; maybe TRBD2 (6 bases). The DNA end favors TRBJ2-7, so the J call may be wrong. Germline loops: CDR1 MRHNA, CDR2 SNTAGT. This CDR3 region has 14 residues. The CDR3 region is CASRRESGSYEQYF. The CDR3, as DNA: TGTGCCAGCCGCCGGGAGAGCGGATCCTACGAGCAGTACTTC.

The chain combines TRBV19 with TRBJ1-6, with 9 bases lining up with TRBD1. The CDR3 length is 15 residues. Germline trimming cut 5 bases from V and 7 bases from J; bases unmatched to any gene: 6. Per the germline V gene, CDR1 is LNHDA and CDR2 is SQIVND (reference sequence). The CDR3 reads CASSPRTGVNSPLHF. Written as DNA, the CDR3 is TGTGCCAGTAGTCCTAGGACAGGGGTGAATTCACCCCTCCACTTT. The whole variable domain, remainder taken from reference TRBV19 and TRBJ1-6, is DGGITQSPKYLFRKEGQNVTLSCEQNLNHDAMYWYRQDPGQGLRLIYYSQIVNDFQKGDIAEGYSVSREKKESFPLTVTSAQKNPTAFYLCASSPRTGVNSPLHFGNGTRLTVT.

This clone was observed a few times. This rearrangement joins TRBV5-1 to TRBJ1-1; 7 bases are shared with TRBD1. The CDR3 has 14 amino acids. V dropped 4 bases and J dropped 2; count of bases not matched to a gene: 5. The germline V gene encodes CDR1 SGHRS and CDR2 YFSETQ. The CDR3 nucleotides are TGCGCCAGCAGCCTGGGACAGACAAACACTGAAGCTTTCTTT. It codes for CASSLGQTNTEAFF.

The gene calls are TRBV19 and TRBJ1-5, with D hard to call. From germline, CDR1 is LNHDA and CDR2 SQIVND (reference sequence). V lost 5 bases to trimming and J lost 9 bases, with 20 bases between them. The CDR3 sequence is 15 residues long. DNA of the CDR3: TGTGCCAGTAGTGACGACTCCCCCGGAATGGTGCCCCAGCATTTT. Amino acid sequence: CASSDDSPGMVPQHF. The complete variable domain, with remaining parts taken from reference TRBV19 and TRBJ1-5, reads DGGITQSPKYLFRKEGQNVTLSCEQNLNHDAMYWYRQDPGQGLRLIYYSQIVNDFQKGDIAEGYSVSREKKESFPLTVTSAQKNPTAFYLCASSDDSPGMVPQHFGDGTRLSIL.

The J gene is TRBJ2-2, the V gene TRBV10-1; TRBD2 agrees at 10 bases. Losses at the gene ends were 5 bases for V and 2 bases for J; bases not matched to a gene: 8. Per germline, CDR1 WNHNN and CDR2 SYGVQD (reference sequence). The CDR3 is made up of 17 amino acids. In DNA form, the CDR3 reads TGCGCCAGCAGTCACGGTAGCGGGGGGCCAAACACCGGGGAGCTGTTTTTT. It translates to CASSHGSGGPNTGELFF.

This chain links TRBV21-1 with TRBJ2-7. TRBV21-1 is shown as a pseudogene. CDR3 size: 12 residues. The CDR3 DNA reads TGTGCCAGCAGCAAAGCAGGGTACGAGCAGTACTTC. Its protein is CASSKAGYEQYF.

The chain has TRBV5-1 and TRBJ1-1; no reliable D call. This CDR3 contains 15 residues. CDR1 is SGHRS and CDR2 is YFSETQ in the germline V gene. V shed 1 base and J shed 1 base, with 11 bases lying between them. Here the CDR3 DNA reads TGCGCCAGCAGCTTGCGTAGCCAGGCGAACACTGAAGCTTTCTTT. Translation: CASSLRSQANTEAFF.

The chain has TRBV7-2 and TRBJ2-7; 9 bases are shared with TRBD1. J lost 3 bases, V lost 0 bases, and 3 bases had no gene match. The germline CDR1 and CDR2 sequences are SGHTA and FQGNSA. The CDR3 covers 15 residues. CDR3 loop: CASSLAQGAYYEQYF. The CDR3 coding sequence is TGTGCCAGCAGCTTAGCACAGGGGGCATACTACGAGCAGTACTTC.

CDR3 sequence (DNA): TGTGCCAGCAGCCTTAGGTCGGGTCGAGGGGCCTCCTCTGGAAACACCATATATTTT. This codes for CASSLRSGRGASSGNTIYF. The chain combines TRBV4-2 with TRBJ1-3, with D perhaps matching TRBD1 (5 bases). CDR3 length equals 19 residues. The V end was cut by 4 bases, the J end by 0 bases, with 22 bases between. Germline V CDR1 and CDR2: LGHNA, YNFKEQ.

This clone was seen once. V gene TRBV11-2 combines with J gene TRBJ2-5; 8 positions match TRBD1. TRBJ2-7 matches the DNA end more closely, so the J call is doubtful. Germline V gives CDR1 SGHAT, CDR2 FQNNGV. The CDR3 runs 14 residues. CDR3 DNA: TGTGCCAGCAGCTTAGTGACAGGGGTTTACGAGCAGTACTTC. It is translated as CASSLVTGVYEQYF.

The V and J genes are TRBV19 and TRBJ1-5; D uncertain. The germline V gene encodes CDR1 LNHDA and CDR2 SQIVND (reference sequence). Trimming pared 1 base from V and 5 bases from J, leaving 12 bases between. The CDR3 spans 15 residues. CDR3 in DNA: TGTGCCAGTAGTATAGTTTCGGGAGGGCATCAGCCCCAGCATTTT. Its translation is CASSIVSGGHQPQHF.

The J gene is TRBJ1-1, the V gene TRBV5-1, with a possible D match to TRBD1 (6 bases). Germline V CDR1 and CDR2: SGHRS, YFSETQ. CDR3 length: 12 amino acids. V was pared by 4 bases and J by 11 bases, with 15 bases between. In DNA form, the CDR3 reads TGCGCCAGCAGCCTGCTGACAGGTCCGGCTTTCTTT. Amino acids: CASSLLTGPAFF. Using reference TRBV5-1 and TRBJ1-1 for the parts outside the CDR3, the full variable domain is KAGVTQTPRYLIKTRGQQVTLSCSPISGHRSVSWYQQTPGQGLQFLFEYFSETQRNKGNFPGRFSGRQFSNSRSEMNVSTLELGDSALYLCASSLLTGPAFFGQGTRLTVV.

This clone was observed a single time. The CDR3 sequence: CASNLGLGRGRTDTQYF. The CDR3 bases are TGTGCCAGCAACCTTGGCTTGGGGCGGGGGCGCACAGATACGCAGTATTTT. The chain links TRBV28 to TRBJ2-3, with D maybe TRBD2 (7 bases). The CDR3 runs 17 residues. V was cut by 7 bases and J by 1 base, with 21 bases left in between. The V gene's germline CDR1 is MDHEN and CDR2 SYDVKM.

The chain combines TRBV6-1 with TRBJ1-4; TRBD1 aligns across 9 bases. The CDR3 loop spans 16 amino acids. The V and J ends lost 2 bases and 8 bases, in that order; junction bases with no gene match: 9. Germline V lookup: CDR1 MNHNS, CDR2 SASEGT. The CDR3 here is CASSEIGGQGGEKLFF. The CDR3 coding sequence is TGTGCCAGCAGTGAAATTGGGGGACAGGGTGGAGAAAAACTGTTTTTT.

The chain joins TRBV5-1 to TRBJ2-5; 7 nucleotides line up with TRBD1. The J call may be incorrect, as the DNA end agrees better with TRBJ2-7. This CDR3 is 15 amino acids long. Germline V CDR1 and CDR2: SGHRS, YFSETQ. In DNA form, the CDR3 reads TGCGCCAGCAGCTTGGCGCCAGGGGGTTCCTACGAGCAGTACTTC. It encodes CASSLAPGGSYEQYF.